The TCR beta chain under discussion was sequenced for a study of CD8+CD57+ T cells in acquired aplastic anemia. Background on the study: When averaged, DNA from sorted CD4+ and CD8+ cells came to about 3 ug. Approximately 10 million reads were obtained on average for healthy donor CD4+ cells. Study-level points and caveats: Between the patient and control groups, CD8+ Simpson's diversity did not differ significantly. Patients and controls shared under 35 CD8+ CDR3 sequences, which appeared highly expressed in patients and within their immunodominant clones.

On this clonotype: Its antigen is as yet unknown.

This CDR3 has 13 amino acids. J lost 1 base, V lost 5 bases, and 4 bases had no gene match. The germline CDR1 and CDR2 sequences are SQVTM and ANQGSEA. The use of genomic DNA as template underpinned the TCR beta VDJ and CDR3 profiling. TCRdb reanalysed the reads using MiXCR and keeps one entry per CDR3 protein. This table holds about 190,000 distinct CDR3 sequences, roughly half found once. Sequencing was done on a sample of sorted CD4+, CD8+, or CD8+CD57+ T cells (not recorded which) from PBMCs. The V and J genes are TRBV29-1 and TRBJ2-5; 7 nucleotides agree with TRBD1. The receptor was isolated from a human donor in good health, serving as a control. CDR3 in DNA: TGCAGCGTTAGGGACAGTCTCCAAGAGACCCAGTACTTC. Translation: CSVRDSLQETQYF.